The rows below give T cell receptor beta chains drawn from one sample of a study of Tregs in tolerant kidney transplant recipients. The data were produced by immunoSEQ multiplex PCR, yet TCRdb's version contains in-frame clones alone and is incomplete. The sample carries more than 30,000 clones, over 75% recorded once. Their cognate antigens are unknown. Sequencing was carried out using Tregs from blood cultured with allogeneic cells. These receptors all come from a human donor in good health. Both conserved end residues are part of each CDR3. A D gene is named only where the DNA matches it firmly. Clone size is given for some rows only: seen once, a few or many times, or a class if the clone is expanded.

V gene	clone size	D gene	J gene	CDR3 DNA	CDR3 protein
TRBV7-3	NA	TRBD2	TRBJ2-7	TGTGCCAGCAGCTTCGGAGCGGGACTAGCGTTCGAGCAGTACTTC	CASSFGAGLAFEQYF
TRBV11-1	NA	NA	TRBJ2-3	TGTGCCAGCAGCTTAGCGGGAAGAGATACGCAGTATTTT	CASSLAGRDTQYF
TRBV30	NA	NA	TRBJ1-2	TGTGCCTGGACAGGAGATGAGGGGGGAAACTATGGCTACACCTTC	CAWTGDEGGNYGYTF
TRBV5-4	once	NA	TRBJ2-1	TGTGCCAGCAGCTGGGGCAATGAGCAGTTCTTC	CASSWGNEQFF
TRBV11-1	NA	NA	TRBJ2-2	TGTGCCAGCAGCCCCCAGGTGAACACCGGGGAGCTGTTTTTT	CASSPQVNTGELFF
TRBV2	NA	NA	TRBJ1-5	TGTGCCAGCACTTCTTTCAATCAGCCCCAGCATTTT	CASTSFNQPQHF
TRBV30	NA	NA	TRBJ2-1	TGTGCCTGGAGTCAGACCCTTGGGATAAATGAGCAGTTCTTC	CAWSQTLGINEQFF
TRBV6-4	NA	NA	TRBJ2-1	TGTGCCAGCAGTGTTGATCCGGGGGCTTGGAATGAGCAGTTCTTC	CASSVDPGAWNEQFF
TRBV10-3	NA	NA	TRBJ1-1	TGTGCCATCAGAAAGGGGCAGAATGAAGCTTTCTTT	CAIRKGQNEAFF
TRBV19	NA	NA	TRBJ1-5	TGTGCCAGCCAAAGGGAGAATCAGCCCCAGCATTTT	CASQRENQPQHF
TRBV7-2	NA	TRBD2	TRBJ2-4	TGTGCCAGCAGCTTAGAAAGCGGGAGGGCCCGAGCCAAAAACATTCAGTACTTC	CASSLESGRARAKNIQYF
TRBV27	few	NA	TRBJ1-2	TGTGCCAGCAGTTTAATTTATGCAGGGGAAGAAGGCTACACCTTC	CASSLIYAGEEGYTF
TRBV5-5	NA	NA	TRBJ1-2	TGTGCCAGCAGCCCGACAGTACCTAACTATGGCTACACCTTC	CASSPTVPNYGYTF
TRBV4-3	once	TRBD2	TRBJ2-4	TGCGCCAGCAGCCCTCGCCGACTAGCGGGGAGGGGGGGAGCCAAAAACATTCAGTACTTC	CASSPRRLAGRGGAKNIQYF
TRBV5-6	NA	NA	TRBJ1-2	TGTGCCAGCAGCCCGAGAACTTATGGCTACACCTTC	CASSPRTYGYTF
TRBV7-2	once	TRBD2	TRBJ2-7	TGTGCCAGCAGCTCCCCGGGGGGGTTTGACGAGCAGTACTTC	CASSSPGGFDEQYF
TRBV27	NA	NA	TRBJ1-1	TGTGCCAGCAGTTTATCGAGTGGGGGGGACACTGAAGCTTTCTTT	CASSLSSGGDTEAFF
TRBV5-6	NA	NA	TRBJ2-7	TGTGCCAGCAGCAACATACTGGGGATCTCTGGCCCCCTTTTTCACGAGCAGTACTTC	CASSNILGISGPLFHEQYF
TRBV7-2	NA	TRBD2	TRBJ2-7	TGTGCCAGCAGCGTGACTAGCGGGTTCTACGAGCAGTACTTC	CASSVTSGFYEQYF
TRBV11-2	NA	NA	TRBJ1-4	TGTGCCAGCAGCTTTTTGAGGGGAGGATATGAAAAACTGTTTTTT	CASSFLRGGYEKLFF
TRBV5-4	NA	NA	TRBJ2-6	TGTGCCAGCAGCCTCGGACAGTTCTCTGGGGCCAACGTCCTGACTTTC	CASSLGQFSGANVLTF